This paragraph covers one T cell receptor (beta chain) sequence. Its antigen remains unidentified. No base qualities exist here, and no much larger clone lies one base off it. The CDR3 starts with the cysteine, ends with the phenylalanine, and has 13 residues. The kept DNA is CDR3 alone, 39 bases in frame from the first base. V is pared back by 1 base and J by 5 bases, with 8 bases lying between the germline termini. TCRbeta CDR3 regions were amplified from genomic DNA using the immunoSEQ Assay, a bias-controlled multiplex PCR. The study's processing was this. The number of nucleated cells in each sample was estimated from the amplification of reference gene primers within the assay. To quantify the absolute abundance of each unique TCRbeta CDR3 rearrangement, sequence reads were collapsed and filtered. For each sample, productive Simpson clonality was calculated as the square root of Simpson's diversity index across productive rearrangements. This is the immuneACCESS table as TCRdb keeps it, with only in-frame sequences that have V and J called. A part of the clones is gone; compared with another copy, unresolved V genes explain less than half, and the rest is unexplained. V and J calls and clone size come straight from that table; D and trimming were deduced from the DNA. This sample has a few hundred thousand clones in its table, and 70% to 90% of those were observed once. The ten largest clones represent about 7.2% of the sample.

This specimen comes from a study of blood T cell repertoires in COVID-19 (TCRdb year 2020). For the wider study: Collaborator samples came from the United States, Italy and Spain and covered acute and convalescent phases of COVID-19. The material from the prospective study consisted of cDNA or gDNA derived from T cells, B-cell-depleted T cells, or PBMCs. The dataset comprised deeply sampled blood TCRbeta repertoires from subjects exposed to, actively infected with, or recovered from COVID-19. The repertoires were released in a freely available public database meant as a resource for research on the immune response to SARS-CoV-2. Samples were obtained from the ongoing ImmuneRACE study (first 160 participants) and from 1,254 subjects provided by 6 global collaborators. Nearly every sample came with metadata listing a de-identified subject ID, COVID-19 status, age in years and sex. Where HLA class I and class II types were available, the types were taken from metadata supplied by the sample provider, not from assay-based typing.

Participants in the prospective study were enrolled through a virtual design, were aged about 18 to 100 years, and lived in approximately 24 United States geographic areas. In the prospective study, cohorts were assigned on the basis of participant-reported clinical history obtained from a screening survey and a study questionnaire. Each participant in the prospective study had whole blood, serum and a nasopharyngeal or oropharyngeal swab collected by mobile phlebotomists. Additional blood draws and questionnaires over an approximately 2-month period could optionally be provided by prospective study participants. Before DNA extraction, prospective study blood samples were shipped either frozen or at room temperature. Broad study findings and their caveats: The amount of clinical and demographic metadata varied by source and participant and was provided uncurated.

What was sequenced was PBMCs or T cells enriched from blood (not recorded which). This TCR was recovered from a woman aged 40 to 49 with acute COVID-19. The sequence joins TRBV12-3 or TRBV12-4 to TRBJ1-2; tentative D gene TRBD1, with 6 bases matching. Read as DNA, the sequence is TGTGCCAGCAGTTTAGGGGGGCTATATGGCTACACCTTC. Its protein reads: CASSLGGLYGYTF.